This T cell receptor beta chain was documented in a study of immune heterogeneity within non-small cell lung tumors (dated by TCRdb to the late 2010s). Study-wide context: By histology, the tumors were a handful of squamous cell carcinomas, fewer than 13 non-squamous carcinomas and 1 tumor not otherwise specified. Binding of neoantigens to the HLA alleles of each patient was predicted with netMHCpan-3.0 for mutant peptides of 8 to 11 amino acids. To look at intratumoral immune heterogeneity, the study ran whole-exome sequencing, RNA-seq and TCR beta repertoire sequencing on several spatially distinct regions taken from every NSCLC tumor. TCR repertoires were analyzed from approximately 60 tumor loci of some 14 patients, whereas transcriptome data were available for only around 48 loci from some twelve patients. Overall study outcomes, separate from this receptor: Within a patient, the same dominant CDR3B clonotypes appeared at multiple loci, but different tumor locations also contained unique high-frequency clones. For the most part, high-frequency TCR beta clonotypes differed from one individual patient to another. A moderate positive correlation (R approximately 0.36), which was statistically significant, linked local T-cell repertoire clonality to local tumor mutational burden.

The TCR beta CDR3 region was amplified with a multiplex PCR system whose first round of approximately 11 cycles used 32 V-gene forward primers and 13 J-gene reverse primers. The first PCR round used a QIAGEN Multiplex PCR Kit, and the primer sequences were filed in Chinese patent CN105087789A. A second PCR round added Illumina universal primers using the Phusion High-Fidelity PCR Kit. The TCR libraries underwent paired-end sequencing with a read length of 151 bp on the Illumina HiSeq X Ten platform. In the source study's methods: Cutadapt was used to discard reads without multiplex PCR primers, PEAR merged the read pairs, and MiXCR with default settings called the CDR3 regions. Repertoire diversity used Shannon entropy, and clonality was computed as one minus Shannon entropy divided by ln of productive unique sequence count. Dominant or high-frequency T-cell clones were defined as clonotypes at frequencies of at least 0.5%. TCRdb's own reprocessing of the public reads used fastp at Q25 and MiXCR and kept productive beta chains. Each record represents a unique CDR3 protein, reported with the most common genes and DNA among its rows. The V and J calls here are based on TCRdb, not the publication. The sample contains roughly 9,900 distinct CDR3 sequences, roughly 30% of them found a single time. The ten largest account for approximately 8.7% of the sample.

Cut back by 1 base and 2 bases, the V and J ends lie 17 bases apart. The germline V gene encodes CDR1 LGHDT and CDR2 YNNKEL (reference sequence). From cysteine to phenylalanine, the CDR3 is 17 amino acids long. CDR3 DNA is the only sequence kept; it has 51 bases, read in frame from the first base. In this sample, this clonotype turned up many times. Its antigen has not been determined. Base qualities are missing; no much larger clone stands one base away. The TCR template was genomic DNA extracted from bulk tumor tissue, and 600 to 650 ng of gDNA was amplified for each sample. During surgery, several biopsies were collected from each primary tumor and placed as far from one another as possible within the tumor mass. The study cohort was described as untreated, and patients were newly diagnosed NSCLC cases undergoing curative surgery. The donors were some 14 patients with newly diagnosed non-small cell lung cancer who were having surgery with curative intent. The resected tumor masses were reviewed by two independent pathologists. Only DNA and RNA samples of high quality went on to sequencing.

Recombination linked TRBV3-1 to TRBJ1-2; the D gene is perhaps TRBD1, from 5 matching bases. The sequencing input was lung tumor tissue. The sequence was obtained from a woman aged 60-75 years with non-small cell lung cancer. CDR3 region: CASSQGLGGTVNYGYTF. The bases are TGTGCCAGCAGCCAAGGATTGGGTGGGACGGTGAACTATGGCTACACCTTC.